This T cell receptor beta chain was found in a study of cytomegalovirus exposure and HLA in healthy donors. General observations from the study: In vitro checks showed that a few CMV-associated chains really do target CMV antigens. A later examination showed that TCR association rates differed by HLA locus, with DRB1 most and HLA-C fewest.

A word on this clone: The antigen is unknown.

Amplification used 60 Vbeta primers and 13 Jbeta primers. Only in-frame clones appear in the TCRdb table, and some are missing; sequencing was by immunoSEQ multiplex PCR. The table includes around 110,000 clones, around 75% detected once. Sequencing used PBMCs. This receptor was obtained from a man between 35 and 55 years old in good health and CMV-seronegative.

The CDR3 protein is CASSRGQASGNTIYF. The CDR3 DNA reads as TGTGCCAGTAGTAGGGGACAGGCCTCTGGAAACACCATATATTTT. The chain carries TRBV19 and TRBJ1-3; TRBD1 matches at 8 bases. Germline CDR1 and CDR2: LNHDA and SQIVND (reference sequence). V was pared by 4 bases and J by 0 bases, with 2 bases of the junction left unmatched. This CDR3 is built from 15 residues.